The 6 T cell receptor beta chains reported below all come from one sample, sequenced in a study of CDR3 diversity in severe acne. TCRdb ran MiXCR on the PCR reads and lists one entry per CDR3 protein. The sample includes about 100,000 distinct CDR3 sequences, about half of them seen just once. The sequenced material came from blood. The receptors here all came from a male donor with acne.

This clonotype was detected many times. The V gene is TRBV5-6, the J gene TRBJ2-7; 11 positions agree with TRBD2. Trimming removed 5 bases from V and 6 bases from J; junction bases left unmatched: 10. There are 15 residues in the CDR3. Germline-derived CDR1 and CDR2 are SGHDT and YYEEEE. The CDR3 nucleotides read TGTGCCAGCAGGAACGGAGGGGGACTAGCGGTCGAGCAGTACGTC. Translation: CASRNGGGLAVEQYV.

V gene TRBV10-3 combines with J gene TRBJ2-7; D perhaps matches TRBD2 (5 bases). CDR3 size: 14 residues. The V and J ends lost 0 bases and 6 bases respectively, with 12 bases between them. In germline, CDR1 is ENHRY, CDR2 SYGVKD. The CDR3 DNA reads as TGTGCCATCAGTGAGTCGGAGGCACGAGGCGAGCAGTACTTC. Its translation: CAISESEARGEQYF.

The J gene is TRBJ2-7, the V gene TRBV7-8; 14 positions match TRBD2. Germline V gene data show CDR1 as SGHVS and CDR2 as FQNEAQ. The CDR3 length is 17 residues. The ends lost 4 bases at V and 4 bases at J; junction bases unmatched: 9. This CDR3 reads CASSSRLAGGGGYEQYF. In DNA, the CDR3 is TGTGCCAGCAGCTCACGACTAGCGGGAGGGGGGGGTTACGAGCAGTACTTC.

This chain links TRBV15 with TRBJ2-1; a possible D gene is TRBD2 (5 bases). Germline V gives CDR1 LNHNV, CDR2 YYDKDF (reference sequence). This CDR3 has 24 amino acids. V lost 3 bases and J lost 3, with 39 bases in between. The DNA for the CDR3 is TGTGCCACCAGCAGGGACCTAGTCGCCGACACACACACCAGCAGTGAAGCGGACTACAATGAGCAGTTCTTC. As protein: CATSRDLVADTHTSSEADYNEQFF.

The chain couples TRBV25-1 to TRBJ1-2; D unresolved. Trimming stripped 3 bases from V and 4 bases from J, with 9 bases between. Germline CDR1 and CDR2: MGHDK and SYGVNS. The CDR3 totals 13 residues. The CDR3 sequence is CASSDLHSYGYTF. CDR3 DNA sequence: TGTGCCAGCAGTGATCTCCACTCCTATGGCTACACCTTC.

The sample holds a few counts of this clonotype. The chain recombines TRBV29-1 with TRBJ2-7, with D unresolved. Looked up from germline, CDR1 is SQVTM and CDR2 is ANQGSEA. The CDR3 totals 12 residues. V lost 6 bases and J 5 bases, leaving 14 bases between the germline ends. The CDR3 DNA reads as TGCAGCGTGGAAAATCGACCCGACGAGCAGTACTTC. It encodes CSVENRPDEQYF.